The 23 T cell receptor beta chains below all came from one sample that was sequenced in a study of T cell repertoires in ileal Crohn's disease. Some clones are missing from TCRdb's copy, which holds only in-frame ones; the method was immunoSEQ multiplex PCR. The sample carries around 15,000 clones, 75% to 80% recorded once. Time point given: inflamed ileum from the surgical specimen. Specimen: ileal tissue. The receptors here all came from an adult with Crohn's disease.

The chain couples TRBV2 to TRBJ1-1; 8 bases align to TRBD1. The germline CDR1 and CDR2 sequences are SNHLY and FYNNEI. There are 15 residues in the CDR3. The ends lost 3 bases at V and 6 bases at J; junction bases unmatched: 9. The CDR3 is CASSDTGGSNAEAFF. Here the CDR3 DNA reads TGTGCCAGCAGTGACACAGGGGGTAGTAACGCTGAAGCTTTCTTT.

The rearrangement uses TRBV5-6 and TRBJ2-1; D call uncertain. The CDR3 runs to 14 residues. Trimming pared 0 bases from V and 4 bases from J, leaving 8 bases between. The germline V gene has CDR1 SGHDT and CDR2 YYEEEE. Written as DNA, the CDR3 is TGTGCCAGCAGCTTGGTCGCAGTGTACAATGAGCAGTTCTTC. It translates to CASSLVAVYNEQFF.

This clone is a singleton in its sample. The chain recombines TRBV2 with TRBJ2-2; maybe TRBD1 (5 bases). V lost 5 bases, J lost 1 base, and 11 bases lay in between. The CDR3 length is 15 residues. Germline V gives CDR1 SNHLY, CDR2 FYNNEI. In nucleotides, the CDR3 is TGTGCCAGCAGTTTACAGGATCTGAACACCGGGGAGCTGTTTTTT. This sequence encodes CASSLQDLNTGELFF. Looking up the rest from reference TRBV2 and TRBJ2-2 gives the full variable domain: EPEVTQTPSHQVTQMGQEVILRCVPISNHLYFYWYRQILGQKVEFLVSFYNNEISEKSEIFDDQFSVERPDGSNFTLKIRSTKLEDSAMYFCASSLQDLNTGELFFGEGSRLTVL.

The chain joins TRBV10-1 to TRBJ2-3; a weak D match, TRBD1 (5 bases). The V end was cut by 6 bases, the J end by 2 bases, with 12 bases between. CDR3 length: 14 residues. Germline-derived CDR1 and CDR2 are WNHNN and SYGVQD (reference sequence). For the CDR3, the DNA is TGCGCCAGCAGAGGACAAACTGCCACAGATACGCAGTATTTT. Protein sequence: CASRGQTATDTQYF.

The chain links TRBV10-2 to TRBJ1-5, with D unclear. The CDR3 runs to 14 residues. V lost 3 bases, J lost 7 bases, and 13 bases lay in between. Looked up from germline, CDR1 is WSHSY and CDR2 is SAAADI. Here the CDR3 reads CASSDDKGSQPQHF. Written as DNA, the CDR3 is TGCGCCAGCAGTGATGATAAAGGATCGCAGCCCCAGCATTTT.

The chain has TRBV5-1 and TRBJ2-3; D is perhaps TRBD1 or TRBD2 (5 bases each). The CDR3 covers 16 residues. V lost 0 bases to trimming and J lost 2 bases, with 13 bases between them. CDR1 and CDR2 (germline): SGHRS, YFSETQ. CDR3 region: CASSLGQGATTDTQYF. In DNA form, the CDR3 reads TGCGCCAGCAGCTTGGGGCAGGGAGCCACCACAGATACGCAGTATTTT. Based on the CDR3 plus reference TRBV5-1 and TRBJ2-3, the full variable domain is KAGVTQTPRYLIKTRGQQVTLSCSPISGHRSVSWYQQTPGQGLQFLFEYFSETQRNKGNFPGRFSGRQFSNSRSEMNVSTLELGDSALYLCASSLGQGATTDTQYFGPGTRLTVL.

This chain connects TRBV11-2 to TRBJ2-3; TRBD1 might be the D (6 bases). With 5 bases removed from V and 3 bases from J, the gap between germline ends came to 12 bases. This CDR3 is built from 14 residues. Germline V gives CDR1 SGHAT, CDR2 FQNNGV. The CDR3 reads CASSRGQPTDTQYF. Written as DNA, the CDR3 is TGTGCCAGCAGCCGCGGACAGCCTACAGATACGCAGTATTTT. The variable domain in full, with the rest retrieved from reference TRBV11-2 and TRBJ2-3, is EAGVAQSPRYKIIEKRQSVAFWCNPISGHATLYWYQQILGQGPKLLIQFQNNGVVDDSQLPKDRFSAERLKGVDSTLKIQPAKLEDSAVYLCASSRGQPTDTQYFGPGTRLTVL.

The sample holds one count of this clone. CDR3 region: CASSFDLHSYEQYF. The CDR3 DNA is TGTGCCAGCAGCTTTGACCTGCACTCCTACGAGCAGTACTTC. The rearrangement uses TRBV7-9 and TRBJ2-7; D is unclear. The V gene's germline CDR1 is SEHNR and CDR2 FQNEAQ (reference sequence). This CDR3 region has 14 residues. V gave up 3 bases and J gave up 0 bases, with 9 bases separating them.

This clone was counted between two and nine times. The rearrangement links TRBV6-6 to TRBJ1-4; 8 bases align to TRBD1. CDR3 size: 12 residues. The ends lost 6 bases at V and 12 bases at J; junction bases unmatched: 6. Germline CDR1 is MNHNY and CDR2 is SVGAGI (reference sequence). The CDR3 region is CASSQTGGELFF. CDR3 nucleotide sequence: TGTGCCAGCAGCCAAACAGGGGGGGAACTGTTTTTT.

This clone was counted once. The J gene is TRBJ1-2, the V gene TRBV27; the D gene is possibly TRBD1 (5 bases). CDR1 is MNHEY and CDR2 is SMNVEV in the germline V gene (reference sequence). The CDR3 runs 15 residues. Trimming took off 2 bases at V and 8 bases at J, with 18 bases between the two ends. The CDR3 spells CASSLGRPGTSGYTF. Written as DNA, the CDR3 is TGTGCCAGCAGTTTAGGGAGACCGGGGACCAGCGGCTACACCTTC.

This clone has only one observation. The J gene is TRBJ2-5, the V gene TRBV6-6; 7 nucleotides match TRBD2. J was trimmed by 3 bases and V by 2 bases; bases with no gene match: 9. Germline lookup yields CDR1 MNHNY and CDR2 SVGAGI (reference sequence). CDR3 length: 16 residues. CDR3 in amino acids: CASSYGAGAWEETQYF. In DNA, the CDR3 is TGTGCCAGCAGTTACGGGGCGGGAGCATGGGAAGAGACCCAGTACTTC.

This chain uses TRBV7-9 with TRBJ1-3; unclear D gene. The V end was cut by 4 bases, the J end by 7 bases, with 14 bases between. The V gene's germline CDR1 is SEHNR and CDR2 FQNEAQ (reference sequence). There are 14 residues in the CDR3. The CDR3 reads CASSSGTLGNTIYF. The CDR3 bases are TGTGCCAGCAGCTCGGGAACTTTGGGTAACACCATATATTTT.

The CDR3 nucleotides read TGCGCCAGCAGTCTGGGGTTTCTCTCCTACGAGCAGTACTTC. It encodes CASSLGFLSYEQYF. V is TRBV10-2 and J is TRBJ2-7, with unresolved D. The V end lost 5 bases, the J end lost 0 bases, and 11 bases lay between the germline ends. The CDR3 totals 14 residues. From germline, CDR1 is WSHSY and CDR2 SAAADI.

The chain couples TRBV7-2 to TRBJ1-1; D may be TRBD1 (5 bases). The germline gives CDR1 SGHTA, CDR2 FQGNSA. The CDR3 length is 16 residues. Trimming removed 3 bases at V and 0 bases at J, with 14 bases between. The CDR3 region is CASSFATGTVNTEAFF. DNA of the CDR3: TGTGCCAGCAGCTTTGCAACCGGGACGGTGAACACTGAAGCTTTCTTT.

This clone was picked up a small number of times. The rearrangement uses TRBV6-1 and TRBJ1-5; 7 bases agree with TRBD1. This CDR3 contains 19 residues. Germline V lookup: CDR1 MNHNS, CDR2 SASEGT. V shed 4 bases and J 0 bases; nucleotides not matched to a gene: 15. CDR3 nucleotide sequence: TGTGCCAGCAGTGGGTCGGACAGGAACGCCTTACATAGCAATCAGCCCCAGCATTTT. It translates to CASSGSDRNALHSNQPQHF.

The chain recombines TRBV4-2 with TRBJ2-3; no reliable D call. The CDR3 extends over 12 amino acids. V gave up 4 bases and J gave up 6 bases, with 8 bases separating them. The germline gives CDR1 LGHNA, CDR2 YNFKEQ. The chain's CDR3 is CASSPVGDTQYF. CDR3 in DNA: TGTGCCAGCAGCCCCGTGGGGGATACGCAGTATTTT.

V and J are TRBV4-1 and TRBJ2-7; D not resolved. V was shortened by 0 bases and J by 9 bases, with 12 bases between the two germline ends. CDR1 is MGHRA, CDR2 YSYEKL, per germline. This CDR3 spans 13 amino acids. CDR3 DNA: TGCGCCAGCAGCCAAGATTCAGAAACAGCGCAGTACTTC. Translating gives CASSQDSETAQYF.

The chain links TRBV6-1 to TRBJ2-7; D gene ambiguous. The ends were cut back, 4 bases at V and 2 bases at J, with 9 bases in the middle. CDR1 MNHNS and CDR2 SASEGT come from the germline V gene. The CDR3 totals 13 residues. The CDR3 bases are TGTGCCAGCAGTGTAGGAGTTCCCTACGAGCAGTACTTC. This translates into CASSVGVPYEQYF.

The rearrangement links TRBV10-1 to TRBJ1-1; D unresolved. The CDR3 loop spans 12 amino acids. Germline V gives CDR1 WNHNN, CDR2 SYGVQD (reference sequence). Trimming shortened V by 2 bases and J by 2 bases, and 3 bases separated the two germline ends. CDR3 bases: TGCGCCAGCAGTGAGCCCAACACTGAAGCTTTCTTT. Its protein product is CASSEPNTEAFF.

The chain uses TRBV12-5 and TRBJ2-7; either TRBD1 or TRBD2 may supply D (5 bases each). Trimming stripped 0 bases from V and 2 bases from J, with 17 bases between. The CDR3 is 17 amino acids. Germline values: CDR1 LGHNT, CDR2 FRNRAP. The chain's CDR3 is CASGLVPEAGSAYEQYF. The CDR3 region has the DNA TGTGCTAGTGGTTTGGTACCGGAGGCAGGGAGCGCCTACGAGCAGTACTTC.

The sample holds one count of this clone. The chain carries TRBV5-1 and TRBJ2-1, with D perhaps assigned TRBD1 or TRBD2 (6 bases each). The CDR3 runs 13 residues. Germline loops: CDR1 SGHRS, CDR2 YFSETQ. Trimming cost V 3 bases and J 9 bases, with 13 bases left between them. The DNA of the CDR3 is TGCGCCAGCAGCTCACAGGGAGGTTCTGAGCAGTTCTTC. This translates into CASSSQGGSEQFF.

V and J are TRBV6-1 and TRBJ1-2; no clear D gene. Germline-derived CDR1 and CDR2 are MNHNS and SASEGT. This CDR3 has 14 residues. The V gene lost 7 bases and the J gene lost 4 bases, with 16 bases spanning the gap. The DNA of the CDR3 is TGTGCCAGCATACCCCTCAAGGAGGTCTATGGCTACACCTTC. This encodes CASIPLKEVYGYTF.

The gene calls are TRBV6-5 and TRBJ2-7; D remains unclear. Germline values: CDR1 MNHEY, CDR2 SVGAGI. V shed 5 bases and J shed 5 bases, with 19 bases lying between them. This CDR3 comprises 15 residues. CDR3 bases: TGTGCCAGCAGTCTCGTAAGGGAAGCTACGGACGAGCAGTACTTC. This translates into CASSLVREATDEQYF.